The 8 T cell receptor beta chains below all came from one sample that was sequenced in a study of shared clonotypes between healthy human individuals. TCRdb keeps only in-frame clones here, not all; method: immunoSEQ multiplex PCR. The table lists about 510,000 clones, nearly 80% of them singletons. Sequencing was performed on PBMCs. The receptors here all came from a woman aged 40 to 50 in good health. Some clones in this sample may be carry-over from other donors' samples.

This chain links TRBV5-4 with TRBJ2-7, with TRBD2 identical over 8 bases. Germline V CDR1 and CDR2: SGHNT, YYREEE (reference sequence). The CDR3 sequence is 16 residues long. The V segment lost 4 bases and the J segment 1 base; nucleotides outside the gene matches: 10. The CDR3 is CASSGPGLESSYEQYF. The CDR3 region has the DNA TGTGCCAGCAGCGGACCGGGACTAGAATCTTCCTACGAGCAGTACTTC.

The chain has TRBV4-1 and TRBJ2-3; TRBD1 matches at 10 bases. With V trimmed by 7 bases and J by 4 bases, 11 bases remained unmatched. The CDR3 loop spans 16 amino acids. Per the germline V gene, CDR1 is MGHRA and CDR2 is YSYEKL. For the CDR3, the DNA is TGCGCCAGCACCCTCGCCGGGACAGGGGAGGCAGATACGCAGTATTTT. Residues: CASTLAGTGEADTQYF.

The rearrangement links TRBV9 to TRBJ2-4, with D perhaps being TRBD1 or TRBD2 (5 bases each). V lost 3 bases and J lost 6, with 22 bases in between. Germline values: CDR1 SGDLS, CDR2 YYNGEE. The length of the CDR3 is 17 residues. CDR3 loop: CASSGGQDGRDRNIQYF. For the CDR3, the DNA is TGTGCCAGCAGCGGTGGGCAGGACGGACGGGACCGAAACATTCAGTACTTC.

V usage is TRBV20-1 and J usage is TRBJ2-4; D is possibly TRBD2 (5 bases). The germline V gene has CDR1 DFQATT and CDR2 SNEGSKA (reference sequence). The CDR3 contains 11 residues. Between the trimmed V and J ends, which lost 5 bases and 7 bases, there was a span of 9 bases. CDR3 loop: CSASAGNIQYF. The CDR3 DNA reads as TGCAGTGCTTCGGCGGGCAACATTCAGTACTTC.

The chain is built from TRBV25-1 and TRBJ2-2, with D tentatively TRBD2 (6 bases). Trimming cost V 8 bases and J 6 bases, with 13 bases left between them. Germline CDR1 reads MGHDK; CDR2 reads SYGVNS. The CDR3 has 13 amino acids. This CDR3 is CASPEGGAGELFF. In DNA, the CDR3 is TGTGCCAGCCCGGAAGGAGGGGCCGGGGAGCTGTTTTTT.

This chain connects TRBV7-2 to TRBJ1-2; 9 nucleotides match TRBD1. Per germline, CDR1 SGHTA and CDR2 FQGNSA. CDR3 length equals 15 residues. The V and J ends lost 2 bases and 0 bases, in that order; junction bases with no gene match: 1. CDR3 loop: CASSLRQGANYGYTF. The CDR3, as DNA: TGTGCCAGCAGCTTAAGACAGGGGGCTAACTATGGCTACACCTTC.

The rearrangement joins TRBV7-3 to TRBJ2-3; D is perhaps TRBD2 (6 bases). With 1 base removed from V and 4 bases from J, the gap between germline ends came to 12 bases. The CDR3 length is 15 residues. Germline lookup yields CDR1 SGHTA and CDR2 FQGTGA. CDR3 in amino acids: CASSLMSSGADTQYF. In nucleotides, the CDR3 is TGTGCCAGCAGCTTAATGTCATCGGGGGCAGATACGCAGTATTTT.

This CDR3 is CASSLAAGLAGVFYNEQFF. For the CDR3, the DNA is TGTGCCAGCAGCTTGGCCGCCGGACTAGCGGGAGTCTTCTACAATGAGCAGTTCTTC. V usage is TRBV5-4 and J usage is TRBJ2-1; 13 nucleotides agree with TRBD2. This CDR3 has 19 amino acids. CDR1 is SGHNT, CDR2 YYREEE, per germline (reference sequence). The V gene end was trimmed by 0 bases and the J gene end by 3 bases; junction bases not matched to a gene: 9. Combining the CDR3 with reference TRBV5-4 and TRBJ2-1 gives the whole variable domain ETGVTQSPTHLIKTRGQQVTLRCSSQSGHNTVSWYQQALGQGPQFIFQYYREEENGRGNFPPRFSGLQFPNYSSELNVNALELDDSALYLCASSLAAGLAGVFYNEQFFGPGTRLTVL.